One and the same sample provided the 2 T cell receptor beta chains below, sequenced in a study of PD-L1 blockade in urothelial cancer. Sequencing was performed with immunoSEQ multiplex PCR; in TCRdb, only in-frame clones are kept and a portion is missing. The repertoire has about 52,000 clones, about 80% of them found once; the top ten carry more than 3.5%. Sequenced material: PBMCs, taken around atezolizumab (anti-PD-L1) treatment. Receptors originate from a man in his sixties or seventies with urothelial cancer.

This rearrangement joins TRBV13 to TRBJ2-2, with a tentative D call TRBD2 (6 bases). There are 17 residues in the CDR3. V was clipped by 0 bases and J by 5 bases, with 16 bases between them. CDR1 and CDR2 from the germline V gene are PRHDT and FYEKMQ (reference sequence). The DNA of the CDR3 is TGTGCCAGCAGCTTAGGAGTTGGAGGGGCGGAAACCGGGGAGCTGTTTTTT. As protein: CASSLGVGGAETGELFF.

This rearrangement joins TRBV7-2 to TRBJ2-7, with D possibly matching TRBD1 (6 bases). Trimming stripped 6 bases from V and 0 bases from J, with 12 bases between. This CDR3 is 14 amino acids long. Per the germline V gene, CDR1 is SGHTA and CDR2 is FQGNSA. CDR3: CASREDRTSYEQYF. CDR3 bases: TGTGCCAGCAGAGAGGACAGAACCTCCTACGAGCAGTACTTC.